The present T cell receptor (beta chain) was sequenced within a study of blood T cell repertoires in COVID-19 (TCRdb year 2020). Regarding the research as a whole: Samples covering the acute and convalescent phases of COVID-19 were provided by collaborators in the United States, Italy and Spain. The prospective study material was composed of cDNA or gDNA derived from T cells, B-cell-depleted T cells, or PBMCs. Deeply sampled blood TCRbeta repertoires from subjects exposed to, actively infected with, or recovered from COVID-19 were included in the dataset. The repertoires were released in a freely available public database intended as a resource for research on the immune response to SARS-CoV-2. The samples were drawn from the first 160 participants of the ongoing ImmuneRACE study and from 1,254 subjects provided by 6 global collaborators. Nearly every sample came with metadata listing a de-identified subject ID, COVID-19 status, age in years and sex. Where available, HLA class I and class II types were taken from metadata supplied by the sample provider and were not determined by assay-based typing.

The research as a whole found: How much clinical and demographic metadata was included differed by source and by participant, and the metadata was provided uncurated.

For this clone: Its cognate antigen has yet to be identified. No much larger clone exists at a distance of one base, and base qualities are not known.

From a lookup of the germline V gene (reference sequence), CDR1 and CDR2 are LNHDA and SQIVND. V is trimmed back by 3 bases and J by 4 bases, and the junction contains 8 bases that no gene match accounts for. The CDR3 covers 17 residues, taking in both the cysteine and the phenylalanine. Just CDR3 DNA is preserved here, 51 bases in frame from base 1. Another Seattle source contributed samples from volunteer blood donors who had recovered from COVID-19. Whole blood was collected in K2EDTA tubes by collaborating institutions according to the institutions' own protocols. For TCRbeta analysis, collaborators shipped samples in one of three forms: frozen whole blood, isolated PBMCs, or DNA extracted from either of those sample types. The immunoSEQ Assay, a bias-controlled multiplex PCR, was used to amplify TCRbeta CDR3 regions from genomic DNA. In the paper's pipeline: Nucleated cell counts per sample were estimated from amplification of reference gene primers within the assay. Sequence reads were collapsed and filtered to measure the absolute abundance of every unique TCRbeta CDR3 rearrangement. For each sample, productive Simpson clonality was calculated by taking the square root of Simpson's diversity index across productive rearrangements. TCRdb holds this immuneACCESS table with in-frame rearrangements only. Some clones are missing; in checked studies, unresolved V genes explain under half, and the rest has no known cause. That table supplies the V and J calls and clone size; D and trimming were determined from the DNA. Within this sample are some 290,000 clones, with roughly 80% of them counted one time only. Clones ranked in the top ten supply under 5.5% of the sample.

The TCR originated in a man in his sixties who had recovered from COVID-19. Sequencing was done on a sample of peripheral blood. The rearranged chain carries TRBV19 and TRBJ2-1; TRBD2 fits 11 bases in the junction. The DNA reads TGTGCCAGTAGTATCCTTAGCGGGGGGGCCTCTTACAATGAGCAGTTCTTC. Translated, this is CASSILSGGASYNEQFF.